These 31 T cell receptor beta chains were all obtained from the same sample, sequenced in a study of shared clonotypes between healthy human individuals. TCRdb's table, derived via immunoSEQ multiplex PCR, lists solely in-frame clones and lacks some. The sample shows hundreds of thousands of clones, around 78% of them seen only once. Input material: memory CD4+ T cells sorted from blood. The subset here: CD45RA-negative fraction. Receptors were obtained from a woman aged 30 to 39 in good health.

J is TRBJ1-5 and V is TRBV4-1; unclear D gene. The CDR3 has 16 amino acids. Trimming removed 2 bases at V and 5 bases at J, with 16 bases between. Germline V gene sequence: CDR1 MGHRA, CDR2 YSYEKL. This chain's CDR3 is CASSQTGKGLDQPQHF. The CDR3 nucleotides are TGCGCCAGCAGCCAAACCGGGAAGGGCCTCGATCAGCCCCAGCATTTT.

The rearrangement uses TRBV18 and TRBJ1-5, with TRBD1 as a possible D gene (5 bases). The germline V gene encodes CDR1 KGHSH and CDR2 LQKENI. The V gene lost 2 bases and the J gene lost 9 bases, with 17 bases spanning the gap. CDR3 length equals 15 residues. The CDR3 sequence: CASSPAGLPSSPQHF. The CDR3 DNA follows: TGTGCCAGCTCACCAGCGGGACTCCCGTCATCGCCCCAGCATTTT.

The J gene is TRBJ2-7, the V gene TRBV28; no clear D. CDR1 MDHEN and CDR2 SYDVKM come from the germline V gene. The CDR3 is made up of 11 amino acids. V lost 6 bases and J 5 bases, leaving 8 bases between the germline ends. The CDR3 region has the DNA TGTGCCAGCAGCTTCAAGGACGAGCAGTACTTC. This sequence encodes CASSFKDEQYF.

J is TRBJ2-1 and V is TRBV7-2; D gene uncertain. Per germline, CDR1 SGHTA and CDR2 FQGNSA. Trimming removed 3 bases from V and 0 bases from J, with 9 bases in between. The CDR3 sequence is 15 residues long. CDR3 coding DNA: TGTGCCAGCAGCTTTTCGCTGAGCTCCTACAATGAGCAGTTCTTC. Translated: CASSFSLSSYNEQFF.

The chain is built from TRBV2 and TRBJ2-1, with 9 bases aligning to TRBD2. Losses at the gene ends were 2 bases for V and 5 bases for J; bases not matched to a gene: 7. This CDR3 comprises 16 residues. Germline assignment: CDR1 SNHLY and CDR2 FYNNEI. Written as DNA, the CDR3 is TGTGCCAGCAGTGAACTGGCGGGAGGGCCAGACAATGAGCAGTTCTTC. Protein: CASSELAGGPDNEQFF.

CDR3 DNA sequence: TGCGCCAGCAGCCGGACAGGGGTGCGGTATGGCTACACCTTC. Translating it yields CASSRTGVRYGYTF. This chain joins TRBV4-1 and TRBJ1-2; 9 nucleotides match TRBD1. The germline V gene encodes CDR1 MGHRA and CDR2 YSYEKL. Trimming at V came to 4 bases and at J to 5 bases, leaving 5 bases not matched to a gene. This CDR3 has 14 amino acids.

This clone was seen only a few times. The chain uses TRBV29-1 and TRBJ2-5, with 10 bases that match TRBD2. From germline, CDR1 is SQVTM and CDR2 ANQGSEA. The J segment lost 1 base and the V segment lost 3 bases, leaving 5 bases of the junction unmatched. This CDR3 comprises 15 residues. The CDR3, as DNA: TGCAGCGTTGACCTGGCTAGCGGGAGCCAAGAGACCCAGTACTTC. It specifies CSVDLASGSQETQYF.

Many counts were recorded for this clone. V usage is TRBV13 and J usage is TRBJ2-1; TRBD2 aligns across 13 bases. The CDR3 runs to 17 residues. The germline V gene encodes CDR1 PRHDT and CDR2 FYEKMQ (reference sequence). Trimming removed 1 base from V and 6 bases from J; junction bases left unmatched: 6. CDR3: CASSLVGLAGSGNEQFF. CDR3 coding DNA: TGTGCCAGCAGCTTAGTGGGACTAGCGGGATCGGGCAATGAGCAGTTCTTC.

The chain combines TRBV5-1 with TRBJ2-5; TRBD2 matches at 9 bases. J lost 1 base, V lost 0 bases, and 13 bases had no gene match. CDR1 and CDR2 (germline): SGHRS, YFSETQ. The CDR3 totals 19 residues. The DNA for the CDR3 is TGCGCCAGCAGCTTGGTTCCTATCGCGCGGGAGGGCCCCCAAGAGACCCAGTACTTC. This translates into CASSLVPIAREGPQETQYF.

The rearrangement links TRBV6-5 to TRBJ1-5; D gene unclear. Trimming pared 2 bases from V and 0 bases from J, leaving 8 bases between. CDR1 MNHEY and CDR2 SVGAGI come from the germline V gene. The CDR3 totals 15 residues. The CDR3 is CASSYRRNSNQPQHF. Here the CDR3 DNA reads TGTGCCAGCAGTTACCGGAGAAATAGCAATCAGCCCCAGCATTTT.

In its sample, this clone was seen a few times. V and J are TRBV25-1 and TRBJ1-5, with D tentatively TRBD1 (5 bases). The CDR3 runs to 14 residues. CDR1 is MGHDK, CDR2 SYGVNS, per germline. V was pared by 8 bases and J by 2 bases, with 13 bases between. In nucleotides, the CDR3 is TGTGCCAGCTCCGGGCAGGGCGGCAATCAGCCCCAGCATTTT. Its protein product is CASSGQGGNQPQHF.

The V gene is TRBV7-9, the J gene TRBJ1-4; a possible D gene is TRBD1 (5 bases). Germline loops: CDR1 SEHNR, CDR2 FQNEAQ (reference sequence). V gave up 5 bases and J gave up 0 bases, with 7 bases separating them. The CDR3 is made up of 14 amino acids. The CDR3 DNA sequence: TGTGCCAGCAGCCCAGGGACAACTAATGAAAAACTGTTTTTT. This codes for CASSPGTTNEKLFF.

This clone turned up a few times. The chain couples TRBV18 to TRBJ2-2; D is unclear. The CDR3 runs 13 residues. Trimming took 2 bases from V and 6 from J, leaving 7 bases between them. Per the germline V gene, CDR1 is KGHSH and CDR2 is LQKENI. The CDR3, as DNA: TGTGCCAGCTCACCAGGTCGGGCCGGGGAGCTGTTTTTT. Amino acid sequence: CASSPGRAGELFF.

The gene calls are TRBV5-1 and TRBJ2-1, with 10 bases lining up with TRBD1. The CDR3 is made up of 15 amino acids. V lost 4 bases to trimming and J lost 5 bases; unmatched junction nucleotides: 6. Germline values: CDR1 SGHRS, CDR2 YFSETQ. The CDR3 is CASSPRDRGHNEQFF. In DNA form, the CDR3 reads TGCGCCAGCAGCCCCCGGGACAGGGGCCACAATGAGCAGTTCTTC.

This clone was seen ten or more times. The V and J genes are TRBV7-9 and TRBJ2-3, with D possibly TRBD1 on 7 matching bases. The length of the CDR3 is 15 residues. Per the germline V gene, CDR1 is SEHNR and CDR2 is FQNEAQ (reference sequence). Trimming shortened V by 5 bases and J by 7 bases, and 19 bases separated the two germline ends. CDR3 nucleotide sequence: TGTGCCAGCAGCCCCTACAGGGGACGGGGGAATACGCAGTATTTT. It specifies CASSPYRGRGNTQYF. Looking up the rest from reference TRBV7-9 and TRBJ2-3 gives the full variable domain: DTGVSQNPRHKITKRGQNVTFRCDPISEHNRLYWYRQTLGQGPEFLTYFQNEAQLEKSRLLSDRFSAERPKGSFSTLEIQRTEQGDSAMYLCASSPYRGRGNTQYFGPGTRLTVL.

V usage is TRBV10-3 and J usage is TRBJ1-2; 8 nucleotides agree with TRBD1. CDR1 and CDR2 from the germline V gene are ENHRY and SYGVKD. With V trimmed by 6 bases and J by 8 bases, 5 bases remained unmatched. This CDR3 is 12 amino acids long. The CDR3 DNA reads as TGTGCCATCAGGTCGACAGGGGACGGCTACACCTTC. Translating it yields CAIRSTGDGYTF.

This rearrangement joins TRBV7-6 to TRBJ2-3; D is undetermined. Trimming cost V 2 bases and J 6 bases, with 24 bases left between them. Per the germline V gene, CDR1 is SGHVS and CDR2 is FNYEAQ. CDR3 length: 18 residues. CDR3: CASSLKPPRYGKEDTQYF. CDR3 sequence (DNA): TGTGCCAGCAGCTTAAAGCCCCCCCGTTATGGGAAAGAGGATACGCAGTATTTT.

This clone was seen a single time. The chain uses TRBV2 and TRBJ1-4; possibly TRBD1 for D (5 bases). This CDR3 region has 15 residues. Germline V gene lookup returns CDR1 SNHLY and CDR2 FYNNEI. Trimming pared 4 bases from V and 8 bases from J, leaving 17 bases between. The DNA of the CDR3 is TGTGCCAGCAGTGGCCTCCTCGGAGGGGAGGAAAAACTGTTTTTT. The encoded protein is CASSGLLGGEEKLFF.

J is TRBJ2-7 and V is TRBV19, with 10 bases aligning to TRBD2. This CDR3 contains 15 residues. V shed 6 bases, J shed 6 bases, and the junction held 11 bases outside the gene matches. Germline assignment: CDR1 LNHDA and CDR2 SQIVND (reference sequence). The CDR3 loop reads CASSPSGSGRGEQYF. Written as DNA, the CDR3 is TGTGCCAGTAGCCCATCGGGGAGCGGGAGGGGCGAGCAGTACTTC.

The V and J genes are TRBV7-2 and TRBJ2-1; no clear D gene. CDR1 SGHTA and CDR2 FQGNSA come from the germline V gene. The CDR3 is 12 amino acids. V lost 5 bases, J lost 9 bases, and 11 bases lay in between. Here the CDR3 reads CASSPRRSEQFF. The CDR3, as DNA: TGTGCCAGCAGCCCGCGTAGAAGTGAGCAGTTCTTC.

In this sample, this clone turned up a few times. The chain is built from TRBV7-2 and TRBJ2-5; the D gene could be TRBD1 or TRBD2 (5 bases each). V was clipped by 1 base and J by 1 base, with 10 bases between them. CDR1 and CDR2 (germline): SGHTA, FQGNSA. The CDR3 covers 15 residues. CDR3 nucleotides: TGTGCCAGCAGCTTAGTAGCCGGGGCCCAAGAGACCCAGTACTTC. Its translation is CASSLVAGAQETQYF.

This clone came up once. The chain carries TRBV6-5 and TRBJ1-1; D possibly corresponds to TRBD1 (6 bases). The CDR3 spans 14 residues. Germline values: CDR1 MNHEY, CDR2 SVGAGI. V was shortened by 5 bases and J by 7 bases, with 17 bases between the two germline ends. This CDR3 is CASSELGATGEAFF. CDR3 DNA: TGTGCCAGCAGTGAATTGGGGGCGACAGGTGAAGCTTTCTTT.

The gene calls are TRBV2 and TRBJ1-4; D is ambiguous. The V end was cut by 7 bases, the J end by 4 bases, with 7 bases between. The CDR3 has 12 residues. Germline assignment: CDR1 SNHLY and CDR2 FYNNEI. This CDR3 reads CASNPFNEKLFF. CDR3 nucleotides: TGTGCCAGCAACCCATTTAATGAAAAACTGTTTTTT.

The chain uses TRBV2 and TRBJ2-7; 10 bases line up with TRBD2. Germline V gives CDR1 SNHLY, CDR2 FYNNEI. This CDR3 contains 18 residues. With 2 bases clipped from V and 0 bases from J, the junction kept 10 bases outside the gene matches. The chain's CDR3 is CASSEFLAGATSSYEQYF. The CDR3 bases are TGTGCCAGCAGTGAATTTCTAGCGGGAGCTACAAGCTCCTACGAGCAGTACTTC.

The J gene is TRBJ1-4, the V gene TRBV7-9; D might be TRBD1 (5 bases). This CDR3 has 15 residues. Germline loops: CDR1 SEHNR, CDR2 FQNEAQ (reference sequence). Trimming shortened V by 6 bases and J by 3 bases, and 14 bases separated the two germline ends. CDR3 in amino acids: CASRAFSGPNEKLFF. The CDR3 region has the DNA TGTGCCAGCAGAGCTTTCTCGGGACCTAATGAAAAACTGTTTTTT.

The rearrangement links TRBV7-9 to TRBJ1-3; no clear D. Trimming removed 5 bases from V and 0 bases from J, with 14 bases in between. The CDR3 is made up of 16 amino acids. Germline V gene data show CDR1 as SEHNR and CDR2 as FQNEAQ (reference sequence). The CDR3 DNA follows: TGTGCCAGCAGCCGAAGAGGCGGGCTCTCTGGAAACACCATATATTTT. Translation gives CASSRRGGLSGNTIYF.

V gene TRBV28 combines with J gene TRBJ2-1; 10 positions match TRBD2. CDR3 length: 20 amino acids. With V trimmed by 2 bases and J by 4 bases, 17 bases remained unmatched. From germline, CDR1 is MDHEN and CDR2 SYDVKM. This CDR3 reads CASSLVFSGLAGATYNEQFF. The CDR3 DNA follows: TGTGCCAGCAGTTTAGTGTTTTCGGGGCTAGCGGGAGCCACGTACAATGAGCAGTTCTTC. The full variable domain, its missing parts supplied by reference TRBV28 and TRBJ2-1, is DVKVTQSSRYLVKRTGEKVFLECVQDMDHENMFWYRQDPGLGLRLIYFSYDVKMKEKGDIPEGYSVSREKKERFSLILESASTNQTSMYLCASSLVFSGLAGATYNEQFFGPGTRLTVL.

The V and J genes are TRBV5-1 and TRBJ1-1; no definite D call. In germline, CDR1 is SGHRS, CDR2 YFSETQ. V lost 2 bases, J lost 1 base, and 9 bases lay in between. The CDR3 loop spans 14 amino acids. The CDR3 DNA reads as TGCGCCAGCAGCTTTCAGGAAAGGAACACTGAAGCTTTCTTT. Translation: CASSFQERNTEAFF.

A few counts support this clone. The chain has TRBV11-2 and TRBJ1-1; a possible D gene is TRBD1 (6 bases). The CDR3 runs to 16 residues. Looked up from germline, CDR1 is SGHAT and CDR2 is FQNNGV. V was trimmed by 0 bases and J by 9 bases, leaving 20 bases between them. In DNA, the CDR3 is TGTGCCAGCAGCTTAGATGGCAGCCACAGGGTTTCTCAAGCTTTCTTT. As protein: CASSLDGSHRVSQAFF.

The chain employs TRBV2 and TRBJ2-2; no clear D. Germline CDR1 reads SNHLY; CDR2 reads FYNNEI. The CDR3 runs to 14 residues. With 8 bases removed from V and 6 bases from J, the gap between germline ends came to 16 bases. The CDR3 nucleotides read TGTGCCAGCGGCCCCTTGAGTGGGTCCGGGGAGCTGTTTTTT. Protein product: CASGPLSGSGELFF.

To note about this clone: Additional DNA sequences in this sample encode the identical CDR3. This rearrangement joins TRBV7-2 to TRBJ2-7; 11 nucleotides align to TRBD1. The CDR3 is 15 residues long. Per germline, CDR1 SGHTA and CDR2 FQGNSA. V shed 4 bases, J shed 4 bases, and the junction held 6 bases outside the gene matches. CDR3 residues: CASSSPGTGGYEQYF. The DNA for the CDR3 is TGTGCCAGCAGCTCTCCCGGGACAGGGGGTTACGAGCAGTACTTC. Full variable domain (remainder filled in from reference TRBV7-2 and TRBJ2-7): GAGVSQSPSNKVTEKGKDVELRCDPISGHTALYWYRQSLGQGLEFLIYFQGNSAPDKSGLPSDRFSAERTGGSVSTLTIQRTQQEDSAVYLCASSSPGTGGYEQYFGPGTRLTVT.